The next 25 T cell receptor beta chains were all read from a single sample in a study of blood T cell repertoires in COVID-19. The repertoire was sequenced with immunoSEQ multiplex PCR; TCRdb's copy has only in-frame clones and lacks some. This repertoire shows roughly 18,000 clones, roughly 89% found once; its top ten account for more than 10%. The specimen sequenced was peripheral blood. Source of these receptors: a man aged 60 to 75 with active COVID-19.

This chain uses TRBV3-1 (or the pseudogene TRBV3-2) with TRBJ2-1, with TRBD1 identical over 8 bases. Germline lookup yields CDR1 LGHDT and CDR2 YNNKEL (reference sequence). CDR3 length equals 17 residues. The junction had 13 bases not matched to a gene; V was cut back by 2 bases and J by 7 bases. CDR3 bases: TGTGCCAGCAGCCAATCCCGGGGCAGGGGGCTAGGAAATGAGCAGTTCTTC. It specifies CASSQSRGRGLGNEQFF.

The J gene is TRBJ1-6, the V gene TRBV30; 9 bases are a match to TRBD1. In germline, CDR1 is GTSNPN, CDR2 SVGIG (reference sequence). There are 15 residues in the CDR3. Unmatched junction bases numbered 9, after V lost 3 bases and J lost 9 bases. CDR3 sequence (DNA): TGTGCCTGGAGGGGACAGGGTTGGGAGCGTTCACCCCTCCACTTT. Amino acids: CAWRGQGWERSPLHF.

V usage is TRBV18 and J usage is TRBJ2-3; 13 bases line up with TRBD2. The germline gives CDR1 KGHSH, CDR2 LQKENI. The length of the CDR3 is 16 residues. V shed 1 base, J shed 4 bases, and the junction held 2 bases outside the gene matches. The CDR3 spells CASSPLGLAGSDTQYF. CDR3 sequence (DNA): TGTGCCAGCTCACCACTGGGACTAGCGGGGTCAGATACGCAGTATTTT.

V is TRBV11-3 and J is TRBJ1-2; possibly TRBD1 for D (5 bases). CDR1 and CDR2 from the germline V gene are SGHNT and YENEEA. The CDR3 consists of 15 residues. V was shortened by 0 bases and J by 4 bases, with 12 bases between the two germline ends. The CDR3 DNA is TGTGCCAGCAGCTTAGATGGCTCGGGGGTCTATGGCTACACCTTC. Protein: CASSLDGSGVYGYTF. Using reference TRBV11-3 and TRBJ1-2 for the parts outside the CDR3, the full variable domain is EAGVVQSPRYKIIEKKQPVAFWCNPISGHNTLYWYLQNLGQGPELLIRYENEEAVDDSQLPKDRFSAERLKGVDSTLKIQPAELGDSAVYLCASSLDGSGVYGYTFGSGTRLTVV.

The chain combines TRBV7-9 with TRBJ1-1, with D unresolved. With 7 bases removed from V and 7 bases from J, the gap between germline ends came to 16 bases. From germline, CDR1 is SEHNR and CDR2 FQNEAQ (reference sequence). CDR3 length: 13 residues. CDR3 residues: CASNAEIGFEAFF. The CDR3 DNA is TGTGCCAGCAACGCAGAAATCGGGTTTGAAGCTTTCTTT.

This chain's CDR3 is CATNDARGARETQYF. The CDR3 region has the DNA TGTGCCACGAACGACGCCCGGGGGGCCAGAGAGACCCAGTACTTC. The chain links TRBV7-2 to TRBJ2-5; the D gene is possibly TRBD2 (7 bases). V lost 10 bases and J lost 4, with 22 bases in between. Germline CDR1 and CDR2: SGHTA and FQGNSA. CDR3 length equals 15 residues.

The genes are TRBV5-4 and TRBJ2-2, with D possibly being TRBD2 (6 bases). V lost 9 bases and J lost 6, with 18 bases in between. From germline, CDR1 is SGHNT and CDR2 YYREEE (reference sequence). The CDR3 runs 14 residues. CDR3 protein: CAIVFAGGSGELFF. The DNA of the CDR3 is TGTGCCATAGTTTTCGCTGGGGGGTCCGGGGAGCTGTTTTTT.

This clone has a single count. V and J are TRBV10-1 and TRBJ2-7; 11 nucleotides match TRBD1. With 6 bases clipped from V and 3 bases from J, the junction kept 7 bases outside the gene matches. The germline V gene encodes CDR1 WNHNN and CDR2 SYGVQD (reference sequence). The CDR3 has 15 amino acids. The CDR3 loop is CASRGPGTGGYEQYF. DNA for the CDR3: TGCGCCAGCAGAGGCCCCGGGACAGGGGGCTACGAGCAGTACTTC.

The table lists this clone with a few counts. The chain uses TRBV10-1 and TRBJ1-2, with 7 bases matching TRBD1. Germline CDR1 reads WNHNN; CDR2 reads SYGVQD (reference sequence). CDR3 size: 17 residues. V trimming: 6 bases; J trimming: 4 bases; junction bases outside the gene matches: 17. The CDR3 is CASRGNHRQGLCYGYTF. CDR3 nucleotides: TGCGCCAGCAGGGGAAACCATAGACAGGGCTTGTGCTATGGCTACACCTTC.

The chain employs TRBV7-9 and TRBJ2-1; 7 bases match TRBD2. The germline V gene has CDR1 SEHNR and CDR2 FQNEAQ (reference sequence). Trimming at V came to 6 bases and at J to 10 bases, leaving 6 bases not matched to a gene. The CDR3 totals 12 residues. The CDR3 here is CASSSQRGEQFF. In DNA form, the CDR3 reads TGTGCCAGCAGTTCACAGCGGGGCGAGCAGTTCTTC. Combining the CDR3 with reference TRBV7-9 and TRBJ2-1 gives the whole variable domain DTGVSQNPRHKITKRGQNVTFRCDPISEHNRLYWYRQTLGQGPEFLTYFQNEAQLEKSRLLSDRFSAERPKGSFSTLEIQRTEQGDSAMYLCASSSQRGEQFFGPGTRLTVL.

The J gene is TRBJ2-1, the V gene TRBV11-3, with D possibly matching TRBD2 (6 bases). CDR3 size: 16 residues. The germline gives CDR1 SGHNT, CDR2 YENEEA. Deletions cut 3 bases from V and 2 bases from J, with 14 bases between. In nucleotides, the CDR3 is TGTGCCAGCAGCTTGGGCCTAGCGTCGCCCTACAATGAGCAGTTCTTC. It codes for CASSLGLASPYNEQFF.

The sample holds one count of this clone. CDR3 residues: CASTSVWTGLSNQPQHF. CDR3 sequence (DNA): TGTGCCAGCACCTCCGTATGGACAGGGCTAAGCAATCAGCCCCAGCATTTT. The chain links TRBV2 to TRBJ1-5; the match to TRBD1 covers 8 bases. With V trimmed by 7 bases and J by 1 base, 12 bases remained unmatched. This CDR3 contains 17 residues. The V gene's germline CDR1 is SNHLY and CDR2 FYNNEI.

J is TRBJ2-3 and V is TRBV9; TRBD2 aligns across 9 bases. The CDR3 contains 14 residues. The V gene end was trimmed by 7 bases and the J gene end by 1 base; junction bases not matched to a gene: 4. From germline, CDR1 is SGDLS and CDR2 YYNGEE. The CDR3: CASATSGRTDTQYF. The CDR3 bases are TGTGCCAGCGCAACTAGCGGGCGCACAGATACGCAGTATTTT.

The CDR3 spells CASSLNRNTNQPQHF. The CDR3 DNA sequence: TGTGCCAGCAGCTTAAACAGGAATACCAATCAGCCCCAGCATTTT. The rearrangement joins TRBV7-6 to TRBJ1-5, with D perhaps matching TRBD1 (5 bases). This CDR3 contains 15 residues. V lost 2 bases, J lost 3 bases, and 11 bases lay in between. Per the germline V gene, CDR1 is SGHVS and CDR2 is FNYEAQ. Complete variable domain (other parts from reference TRBV7-6 and TRBJ1-5): GAGVSQSPRYKVTKRGQDVALRCDPISGHVSLYWYRQALGQGPEFLTYFNYEAQQDKSGLPNDRFSAERPEGSISTLTIQRTEQRDSAMYRCASSLNRNTNQPQHFGDGTRLSIL.

The chain joins TRBV7-3 to TRBJ2-7, with TRBD2 identical over 10 bases. Germline-derived CDR1 and CDR2 are SGHTA and FQGTGA. V lost 2 bases, J lost 3 bases, and 4 bases stayed unmatched. CDR3 size: 15 residues. The DNA of the CDR3 is TGTGCCAGCAGCTTACGAGCGGGGGGGAGCTACGAGCAGTACTTC. Translated, it gives CASSLRAGGSYEQYF.

The chain employs TRBV27 and TRBJ1-5; TRBD1 aligns across 7 bases. Germline V gene data show CDR1 as MNHEY and CDR2 as SMNVEV (reference sequence). V shed 0 bases, J shed 7 bases, and the junction held 3 bases outside the gene matches. CDR3 length: 14 amino acids. As DNA, the CDR3 is TGTGCCAGCAGTTTATCAGGGGGCAGACAGCCCCAGCATTTT. Translation: CASSLSGGRQPQHF.

J is TRBJ2-1 and V is TRBV7-8; D remains unclear. Germline values: CDR1 SGHVS, CDR2 FQNEAQ. This CDR3 region has 14 residues. V was shortened by 3 bases and J by 4 bases, with 10 bases between the two germline ends. This chain's CDR3 is CASSFGTIYNEQFF. The CDR3 nucleotides are TGTGCCAGCAGCTTTGGAACTATTTACAATGAGCAGTTCTTC.

This rearrangement joins TRBV4-1 to TRBJ1-1, with TRBD1 matching over 10 bases. Germline V lookup: CDR1 MGHRA, CDR2 YSYEKL. The V gene end was trimmed by 4 bases and the J gene end by 3 bases; junction bases not matched to a gene: 2. This CDR3 has 14 residues. The CDR3 loop reads CASSRGQGDTEAFF. CDR3 nucleotide sequence: TGCGCCAGCAGCCGCGGACAGGGGGACACTGAAGCTTTCTTT.

The genes are TRBV24-1 and TRBJ2-1, with 10 bases aligning to TRBD2. Germline V gene data show CDR1 as KGHDR and CDR2 as SFDVKD. This CDR3 comprises 19 residues. V gave up 1 base and J gave up 4 bases; unmatched junction bases: 12. This chain's CDR3 is CATSDLGLAGVEKYNEQFF. The CDR3 bases are TGTGCCACCAGTGATTTAGGCCTAGCGGGGGTAGAAAAGTACAATGAGCAGTTCTTC.

Note on this clone: This sample includes further DNA sequences coding for the same CDR3. V is TRBV28 and J is TRBJ1-4; maybe TRBD1 (5 bases). V was cut by 1 base and J by 8 bases, with 11 bases left in between. The CDR3 totals 14 residues. The germline CDR1 and CDR2 sequences are MDHEN and SYDVKM. Written as DNA, the CDR3 is TGTGCCAGCAGTTTATCCAGGGAACAAGAAAAACTGTTTTTT. Its protein is CASSLSREQEKLFF.

This rearrangement joins TRBV7-2 to TRBJ2-7; 9 nucleotides align to TRBD1. V trimming: 3 bases; J trimming: 2 bases; junction bases outside the gene matches: 2. This CDR3 is built from 14 residues. From germline, CDR1 is SGHTA and CDR2 FQGNSA. The CDR3 loop is CASSLDRGTYEQYF. For the CDR3, the DNA is TGTGCCAGCAGCTTGGACAGGGGAACCTACGAGCAGTACTTC.

The chain combines TRBV18 with TRBJ2-7; weak D call: TRBD2 (6 bases). Trimming removed 3 bases from V and 0 bases from J, with 12 bases in between. Per germline, CDR1 KGHSH and CDR2 LQKENI. The CDR3 consists of 15 residues. The CDR3 DNA is TGTGCCAGCTCACCTGAAATCGGGAGCTCCTACGAGCAGTACTTC. It codes for CASSPEIGSSYEQYF.

This clone showed up just once. The CDR3 sequence is CASSQSDTQYF. The CDR3 region has the DNA TGTGCCAGCAGCCAGTCAGATACGCAGTATTTT. The chain carries TRBV7-9 and TRBJ2-3; D not resolved. The length of the CDR3 is 11 residues. CDR1 is SEHNR and CDR2 is FQNEAQ in the germline V gene (reference sequence). Trimming took off 5 bases at V and 4 bases at J, with 4 bases between the two ends.

The chain uses TRBV11-3 and TRBJ2-6; TRBD1 might be the D (6 bases). From germline, CDR1 is SGHNT and CDR2 YENEEA. V shed 5 bases and J shed 0 bases, with 17 bases lying between them. The CDR3 has 18 residues. This CDR3 is CASSTPAGTTSGANVLTF. CDR3 DNA sequence: TGTGCCAGCAGCACACCCGCCGGGACAACCTCTGGGGCCAACGTCCTGACTTTC.

V and J are TRBV12-1 and TRBJ2-5; the D call TRBD2 from the table was never checked on the DNA. TRBV12-1 is annotated as a pseudogene. The CDR3 sequence is 18 residues long. This CDR3 is CASSFPGLAGGPGKTQYF. In nucleotides, the CDR3 is TGTGCCAGCAGCTTCCCGGGACTAGCGGGAGGGCCGGGTAAGACCCAGTACTTC.